The clone carrying this T cell receptor beta chain was found many times. Its specificity is not known. Germline V gives CDR1 MNHNS, CDR2 SASEGT. The ends were cut back, 5 bases at V and 2 bases at J, with 10 bases in the middle. CDR3 size: 14 residues. Using RNA template, CDR3s of TCR alpha and beta were amplified with iRepertoire arm-PCR. Tissue mRNA or PBMC total RNA, about 90-450 ng, went into one-step reverse transcription and amplification. Each CDR3 protein is one row after TCRdb ran MiXCR on the multiplex PCR reads. Among 95,000 to 150,000 distinct CDR3 sequences listed, roughly 20% were seen once. This record comes from a study of glioma-infiltrating T cells. General observations from the study: Very few CDR3 sequences were shared between tissue and blood. Tissue-blood divergence was below expectation in non-neoplastic patients, above in gliomas.

The sequencing sample was made of glioma tissue, nonneoplastic brain tissue, or PBMCs (not recorded which). The clonotype originates from a human donor with low-grade glioma or glioblastoma, undergoing nonglioma brain surgery, or in good health (not recorded which). The J gene is TRBJ2-1, the V gene TRBV6-1; D gene uncertain. The CDR3 DNA sequence: TGTGCCAGCAGTACCGCAGAAACCTACAATGAGCAGTTCTTC. Translating it yields CASSTAETYNEQFF.